These T cell receptor beta chains were read from a single sample in a study of cytomegalovirus exposure and HLA in healthy donors. The assay was immunoSEQ multiplex PCR, and TCRdb's table has in-frame clones only and misses some. The data show around 350,000 clones, just over 85% seen once. The sample comprised PBMCs. The receptors originated from a woman in her late teens or twenties in good health and CMV-seronegative. Each CDR3 is given with its conserved first and last residue. D genes are given only for firm matches. The listing skips clone size in some rows; elsewhere it reads once, few, many or a size class.

.,TRBV5-1,.,TRBJ2-6,TGCGCCAGCAGCTTAGGGAGTCTAGGGGCCAACGTCCTGACTTTC,CASSLGSLGANVLTF
.,TRBV5-6,.,TRBJ1-1,TGTGCCAGCAGCTTGGGGACAGCGAGGTGGGCGAACACTGAAGCTTTCTTT,CASSLGTARWANTEAFF
.,TRBV6-5,.,TRBJ2-3,TGTGCCAGCAGTTACGGCCCAGATACGCAGTATTTT,CASSYGPDTQYF
.,TRBV28,.,TRBJ2-1,TGTGCCAGCAGTTTTACCCCGGGGAGTACCACTAACAATGAGCAGTTCTTC,CASSFTPGSTTNNEQFF
.,TRBV5-1,TRBD2,TRBJ2-1,TGCGCCAGCAGCTTTGCTGGGACTAGCGTGTACAATGAGCAGTTCTTC,CASSFAGTSVYNEQFF
.,TRBV30,TRBD2,TRBJ2-2,TGTGCCTGGAGTGAGGGACTAGCGGGATTGGTTGGGTCCGGGGAGCTGTTTTTT,CAWSEGLAGLVGSGELFF
once,TRBV6-5,.,TRBJ1-4,TGTGCCAGCAGTTACTCGGCGGGTGCAACTAATGAAAAACTGTTTTTT,CASSYSAGATNEKLFF
.,TRBV11-2,.,TRBJ1-5,TGTGCCAGCAGCTTAGAATTTGGGGGAGGGCCCCAGCATTTT,CASSLEFGGGPQHF
.,TRBV4-1,TRBD1,TRBJ1-1,TGCGCCAGCAGCCACACCCGGGACAGGGACACTGAAGCTTTCTTT,CASSHTRDRDTEAFF
.,TRBV29-1,TRBD1,TRBJ1-1,TGCAGCGCAGGGACAGGGAGGGACACTGAAGCTTTCTTT,CSAGTGRDTEAFF
.,TRBV5-1,TRBD2,TRBJ2-3,TGCGCCAGCAGGCCCGGACTAGCGGTAACAGATACGCAGTATTTT,CASRPGLAVTDTQYF
.,TRBV7-9,.,TRBJ2-3,TGTGCCAGCAGCTTAGGGCAGTCTAGCACAGATACGCAGTATTTT,CASSLGQSSTDTQYF
.,TRBV19,.,TRBJ1-2,TGTGCCAGTAGTACCTTTTTGGACAGACCAGATAACTATGGCTACACCTTC,CASSTFLDRPDNYGYTF
.,TRBV28,TRBD1,TRBJ2-7,TGTGCCAGCAGTTTAAGAGGGGCAGGGGGCGGCGAGCAGTACTTC,CASSLRGAGGGEQYF
.,TRBV6-6,.,TRBJ2-5,TGTGCCAGCAGTTATCTGGAGACCCAGTACTTC,CASSYLETQYF
.,TRBV7-2,.,TRBJ1-3,TGTGCCAGCAGCGTAAGCGGTGTAAACACCATATATTTT,CASSVSGVNTIYF
.,TRBV5-1,.,TRBJ2-7,TGCGCCAGCAGCTTGCAGGGCTACGAGCAGTACTTC,CASSLQGYEQYF
.,TRBV2,.,TRBJ1-2,TGTGCCAGCAGTGAAGGGCCGAACTATGGCTACACCTTC,CASSEGPNYGYTF
few,TRBV2,.,TRBJ1-5,TGTGCCAGCAGTGACAGGGCCGGCAATCAGCCCCAGCATTTT,CASSDRAGNQPQHF
.,TRBV30,.,TRBJ1-5,TGTGCCTGGAGTGTACAGGGTCAGCCCCAGCATTTT,CAWSVQGQPQHF
.,TRBV7-8,TRBD2,TRBJ2-3,TGTGCCAGCAGCCCTGGACTAGCGGGGATCACAGATACGCAGTATTTT,CASSPGLAGITDTQYF
.,TRBV5-4,.,TRBJ2-1,TGTGCCAGCAGCCAAGGACTTAACAATGAGCAGTTCTTC,CASSQGLNNEQFF
.,TRBV23-1,.,TRBJ1-6,TGCGCCAGCAGTCAAAAGAGCTCCTATAATTCACCCCTCCACTTT,CASSQKSSYNSPLHF
.,TRBV5-6,TRBD2,TRBJ2-7,TGTGCCAGCAGCTTGAGGACTAGCGGTAGCTCCTACGAGCAGTACTTC,CASSLRTSGSSYEQYF
.,TRBV13,TRBD2,TRBJ2-2,TGTGCCAGCAGCGCAAAGGGACTAGCGGGAGGCATACACACCGGGGAGCTGTTTTTT,CASSAKGLAGGIHTGELFF
.,TRBV5-1,TRBD1,TRBJ2-1,TGCGCCAGCAGCCAGGGACAGGGGGCAAATGAGCAGTTCTTC,CASSQGQGANEQFF
.,TRBV4-1,TRBD2,TRBJ2-7,TGCGCCAGCAGCGCGGGGGGGGACATCTACGAGCAGTACTTC,CASSAGGDIYEQYF
.,TRBV19,TRBD1,TRBJ1-5,TGTGCCGGCGGACAGGGGGCAAATCAGCCCCAGCATTTT,CAGGQGANQPQHF
.,TRBV28,.,TRBJ2-7,TGTGCCAGCACCCGGGGGAGCGGCTCCTACGAGCAGTACTTC,CASTRGSGSYEQYF
.,TRBV28,.,TRBJ1-1,TGTGCCAGCAGTTTTGAGGCGACGGGCACTGAAGCTTTCTTT,CASSFEATGTEAFF
.,TRBV7-8,TRBD2,TRBJ2-1,TGTGCCAGCAGCCCCTCCGGACTAGCGAGTTACAATGAGCAGTTCTTC,CASSPSGLASYNEQFF
.,TRBV5-5,.,TRBJ2-7,TGTGCCAGCAGCTCCCCTACCCACGAGCAGTACTTC,CASSSPTHEQYF
.,TRBV5-5,.,TRBJ1-1,TGTGCCAGCAGCTTGGCTCAGCTAGGTCGGAACACTGAAGCTTTCTTT,CASSLAQLGRNTEAFF
.,TRBV27,TRBD1,TRBJ1-2,TGTGCCAGCAGTTTCTACCCACAAACAGGGGGCGGGGGCTACACCTTC,CASSFYPQTGGGGYTF
.,TRBV5-1,TRBD1,TRBJ1-1,TGCGCCAGCAGCCAATTACAGGGGCAGAACACTGAAGCTTTCTTT,CASSQLQGQNTEAFF
.,TRBV5-1,TRBD2,TRBJ2-2,TGCGCCAGCAGCTGGACTAGTGGGGCCGGGGAGCTGTTTTTT,CASSWTSGAGELFF
few,TRBV10-1,TRBD1,TRBJ1-2,TGCGCCAGCGCACCCGAGGGGGCACGAGGTGGCTATGGCTACACCTTC,CASAPEGARGGYGYTF
once,TRBV19,TRBD1,TRBJ1-5,TGTGCCAGTAGAGGACAGGGTCGTAATCAGCCCCAGCATTTT,CASRGQGRNQPQHF
.,TRBV19,.,TRBJ2-2,TGTGCCAGTAGTATGAAGGAGGGCGGCGGGGAGCTGTTTTTT,CASSMKEGGGELFF
.,TRBV6-1,TRBD1,TRBJ1-5,TGTGCCAGCAGCTTGGGGACAGTCAACCAGCCCCAGCATTTT,CASSLGTVNQPQHF
.,TRBV14,.,TRBJ2-7,TGTGCCAGCAGCTACTCTGGGCAGGGTGCCCACGAGCAGTACTTC,CASSYSGQGAHEQYF
.,TRBV6-5,.,TRBJ2-7,TGTGCCAGCAGTTATGGGACAACGCTCGAGCAGTACTTC,CASSYGTTLEQYF
.,TRBV2,TRBD1,TRBJ1-5,TGTGCCAGCACGAGACAGGGTACTCAGCCCCAGCATTTT,CASTRQGTQPQHF
.,TRBV6-5,.,TRBJ1-1,TGTGCCAGCAGTTACCAGGAGAACACTGAAGCTTTCTTT,CASSYQENTEAFF
.,TRBV27,.,TRBJ2-1,TGTGCCAGCCGCCTGAGCGGCTACAATGAGCAGTTCTTC,CASRLSGYNEQFF
.,TRBV4-2,TRBD2,TRBJ2-3,TGTGCCAGCAGCCAAGGCCTAGCGGGGGGGCAACCAGATACGCAGTATTTT,CASSQGLAGGQPDTQYF
.,TRBV27,TRBD2,TRBJ2-1,TGTGCCAGCAGATTCAGCGGGATCGGTGAGCAGTTCTTC,CASRFSGIGEQFF
.,TRBV11-2,.,TRBJ1-1,TGTGCCAGCAGCTTAGCCCCAATGACAGGAGGTGATACTGAAGCTTTCTTT,CASSLAPMTGGDTEAFF
.,TRBV5-1,TRBD1,TRBJ2-7,TGCGCCAGCAGCTTAGGGACAGGGATCTACGAGCAGTACTTC,CASSLGTGIYEQYF
.,TRBV7-3,.,TRBJ2-2,TGTGCCAGCAGCTTATATCCCACCGGGGAGCTGTTTTTT,CASSLYPTGELFF
.,TRBV18,.,TRBJ1-2,TGTGCCAGCTCACCTTATGACAGTAACTATGGCTACACCTTC,CASSPYDSNYGYTF
.,TRBV9,.,TRBJ1-4,TGTGCCAGCAGCGCGGGGCGGGACGGGAAGAATGAAAAACTGTTTTTT,CASSAGRDGKNEKLFF
.,TRBV27,.,TRBJ2-7,TGTGCCAGCAGCCCCATTTGGGGCTCACTCTCCTACGAGCAGTACTTC,CASSPIWGSLSYEQYF